This T cell receptor beta chain comes out of a study of early T cells in non-severe SARS-CoV-2 infection. Points from the study as a whole: A preference for anti-spike CD8 responses marked VDJdb matching, which missed private and CD4 specificities.

Each CDR3 protein gets one entry after TCRdb re-called the 5' RACE reads with MiXCR. This sample has 70,000 to 95,000 distinct CDR3 sequences, with around 8.7% found just once. For this clonotype: Its antigen is not identified.

CDR1 and CDR2 from the germline V gene are KGHSH and LQKENI. Trimming shortened V by 3 bases and J by 6 bases, and 12 bases separated the two germline ends. The CDR3 has 13 residues. The V call is TRBV18, the J call TRBJ2-7; no definite D call. The clonotype was recovered from an adult who was a healthcare worker with PCR-confirmed SARS-CoV-2 infection or an uninfected control (not recorded which). Sequencing was performed on whole blood. This chain's CDR3 is CASSPKPEIEQYF. CDR3 sequence (DNA): TGTGCCAGCTCACCCAAACCCGAGATCGAGCAGTACTTC.